These T cell receptor beta chains were read from a single sample in a study of T cells in localized non-small cell lung cancer. The data were produced by immunoSEQ multiplex PCR, yet TCRdb's version contains in-frame clones alone and is incomplete. Among around 17,000 clones listed, around 90% were seen once. This specimen consisted of peripheral blood mononuclear cells, obtained before any cancer treatment. These receptors all stem from a woman aged 40-75 years with stage III lung adenocarcinoma. Each CDR3 is given with its conserved first and last residue. The order of the fields is clone size, D gene, V gene, J gene, CDR3 DNA, CDR3 protein. A D gene is named only where the DNA matches it firmly. Clone size, where shown, is once, few, many, or a class for clones that have expanded.

size: -
D: TRBD2
V: TRBV10-3
J: TRBJ2-1
DNA: TGTGCCATCAGGGAGACTAGCGGGGGCAATGAGCAGTTCTTC
CDR3: CAIRETSGGNEQFF

size: -
D: -
V: TRBV7-9
J: TRBJ1-1
DNA: TGTGCCAGCAGCTCCCAGGAGGACACTGAAGCTTTCTTT
CDR3: CASSSQEDTEAFF

size: -
D: -
V: TRBV9
J: TRBJ2-1
DNA: TGTGCCAGCAGCGTCCCGGAACGGGACCCCCTAAATAGTGAGCAGTTCTTC
CDR3: CASSVPERDPLNSEQFF

size: -
D: TRBD2
V: TRBV5-1
J: TRBJ2-5
DNA: TGCGCCAGTCGGGGGGAGGATCTGGCAGAGACCCAGTACTTC
CDR3: CASRGEDLAETQYF

size: -
D: -
V: TRBV7-9
J: TRBJ2-5
DNA: TGTGCCAGCAGCTTAGGAGTCTTTGGCGGGACCCAGTACTTC
CDR3: CASSLGVFGGTQYF

size: -
D: -
V: TRBV13
J: TRBJ1-6
DNA: TGTGCCAGCAGCTCGGATTCACCCCTCCACTTT
CDR3: CASSSDSPLHF

size: -
D: -
V: TRBV10-3
J: TRBJ1-1
DNA: TGTGCCATCAGCCTAGGAGATGGGCGTGCGAACACTGAAGCTTTCTTT
CDR3: CAISLGDGRANTEAFF

size: few
D: -
V: TRBV9
J: TRBJ1-4
DNA: TGTGCCAGCGGAGGGGAAAAACTGTTTTTT
CDR3: CASGGEKLFF

size: once
D: -
V: TRBV13
J: TRBJ1-2
DNA: TGTGCCAGCAGCGCCGAGCTGAGGGGAGGGTATGGCTACACCTTC
CDR3: CASSAELRGGYGYTF

size: -
D: TRBD1
V: TRBV7-2
J: TRBJ2-3
DNA: TGTGCCAGCAGCTTCGGACAGGGCCCAGATACGCAGTATTTT
CDR3: CASSFGQGPDTQYF

size: -
D: -
V: TRBV7-2
J: TRBJ2-4
DNA: TGTGCCAGCAGCTTGAGGAGAGACATTCAGTACTTC
CDR3: CASSLRRDIQYF

size: -
D: -
V: TRBV7-9
J: TRBJ1-1
DNA: TGTGCCAGCAGCGCTCAGGGACGACAGATTTTTGAGGGAGCTTTCTTT
CDR3: CASSAQGRQIFEGAFF

size: once
D: -
V: TRBV6-5
J: TRBJ1-5
DNA: TGTGCCAGCAGTTACTCGAGGGTGAGTCAGCCCCAGCATTTT
CDR3: CASSYSRVSQPQHF

size: -
D: TRBD1
V: TRBV5-1
J: TRBJ2-5
DNA: TGCGCCAGCAGCACTCGGGACAGAGAGACCCAGTACTTC
CDR3: CASSTRDRETQYF

size: -
D: -
V: TRBV4-2
J: TRBJ2-5
DNA: TGTGCCAGCAGCCTGGGGGTTACCCCTCAAGAGACCCAGTACTTC
CDR3: CASSLGVTPQETQYF

size: -
D: -
V: TRBV30
J: TRBJ1-1
DNA: TGTGCCTGGAGTGTGGGGCGAGGTACTGGTCGAGCTTTCTTT
CDR3: CAWSVGRGTGRAFF

size: -
D: -
V: TRBV29-1
J: TRBJ2-2
DNA: TGCAGCCTTGGAGAGGGCGGGGAGCTGTTTTTT
CDR3: CSLGEGGELFF

size: -
D: TRBD2
V: TRBV11-2
J: TRBJ2-1
DNA: TGTGCCAGCAGCTTAGTAAGCGGGAGAAAACGTGAGCAGTTCTTC
CDR3: CASSLVSGRKREQFF

size: -
D: -
V: TRBV2
J: TRBJ1-1
DNA: TGTGCCAGCAGTGCGCACAGGGATGCGACTGAAGCTTTCTTT
CDR3: CASSAHRDATEAFF

size: once
D: TRBD2
V: TRBV2
J: TRBJ2-1
DNA: TGTGCCAGCAGTGAGGGGCTAGCGGGGGACTATGGAAGCAATGAGCAGTTCTTC
CDR3: CASSEGLAGDYGSNEQFF

size: few
D: -
V: TRBV6-1
J: TRBJ2-3
DNA: TGTGCCAGCAAATTGGGACGGGGGGCGGATACGCAGTATTTT
CDR3: CASKLGRGADTQYF

size: -
D: -
V: TRBV12-1
J: TRBJ2-5
DNA: TGTGCCAGCAGCCGCGGGGCGGGACTCCAAGAGACCCAGTACTTC
CDR3: CASSRGAGLQETQYF